Each of the 29 T cell receptor beta chains below was sequenced from the same sample in a study of blood T cell repertoires in COVID-19. The method was immunoSEQ multiplex PCR; TCRdb's version includes in-frame clones alone and lacks a portion of them. The table includes roughly 80,000 clones, roughly 80% detected once. The sample consisted of peripheral blood. The receptors were gathered from a human donor in a cohort sampled during active COVID-19.

The chain has TRBV11-2 and TRBJ2-3; 9 nucleotides match TRBD2. The CDR3 runs 16 residues. The ends lost 7 bases at V and 2 bases at J; junction bases unmatched: 10. Germline V CDR1 and CDR2: SGHAT, FQNNGV. CDR3 residues: CASTIIGGGVTDTQYF. The CDR3 DNA sequence: TGTGCCAGCACCATAATTGGCGGGGGGGTCACAGATACGCAGTATTTT.

V gene TRBV23-1 combines with J gene TRBJ2-7; perhaps TRBD1 as D (5 bases). TRBV23-1 belongs to the ORF category, with a function that is uncertain. There are 14 residues in the CDR3. V was pared by 4 bases and J by 3 bases, with 13 bases between. Written as DNA, the CDR3 is TGCGCCAGCAGTCCCGACAGAGATAACTACGAGCAGTACTTC. As protein: CASSPDRDNYEQYF.

This clone was seen only once. The chain combines TRBV2 with TRBJ1-1; 9 nucleotides match TRBD1. CDR3 length equals 14 residues. The junction had 6 bases not matched to a gene; V was cut back by 6 bases and J by 4 bases. CDR1 is SNHLY, CDR2 FYNNEI, per germline. CDR3 loop: CASSGQGRGTEAFF. In DNA, the CDR3 is TGTGCCAGCAGCGGACAGGGGAGGGGCACTGAAGCTTTCTTT. Using reference TRBV2 and TRBJ1-1 for the parts outside the CDR3, the full variable domain is EPEVTQTPSHQVTQMGQEVILRCVPISNHLYFYWYRQILGQKVEFLVSFYNNEISEKSEIFDDQFSVERPDGSNFTLKIRSTKLEDSAMYFCASSGQGRGTEAFFGQGTRLTVV.

This chain connects TRBV5-1 to TRBJ2-7; the D gene is possibly TRBD1 (6 bases). V was pared by 3 bases and J by 2 bases, with 15 bases between. The germline V gene has CDR1 SGHRS and CDR2 YFSETQ. The length of the CDR3 is 15 residues. The CDR3 region is CASSSAGTPTYEQYF. In DNA, the CDR3 is TGCGCCAGCAGCTCCGCCGGGACACCCACCTACGAGCAGTACTTC.

The chain recombines TRBV10-2 with TRBJ1-1; D perhaps matches TRBD1 (5 bases). The V end lost 4 bases, the J end lost 11 bases, and 17 bases lay between the germline ends. This CDR3 has 13 residues. Germline V gene sequence: CDR1 WSHSY, CDR2 SAAADI. CDR3 amino acids: CASSVGEKRGAFF. CDR3 in DNA: TGCGCCAGCAGTGTCGGCGAAAAAAGGGGCGCTTTCTTT.

The chain recombines TRBV4-3 with TRBJ1-2; D is ambiguous. Germline V gives CDR1 LGHNA, CDR2 YSLEER. The CDR3 runs to 14 residues. The V and J ends lost 1 base and 4 bases respectively, with 10 bases between them. The CDR3 is CASSQGAGIYGYTF. CDR3 bases: TGCGCCAGCAGCCAAGGGGCGGGAATCTATGGCTACACCTTC.

The chain uses TRBV5-1 and TRBJ2-1; 9 bases are shared with TRBD2. This CDR3 is built from 14 residues. CDR1 and CDR2 from the germline V gene are SGHRS and YFSETQ. Trimming at V came to 10 bases and at J to 6 bases, leaving 11 bases not matched to a gene. The CDR3 DNA is TGCGCCTCTGACAAGGCTAGCGGGACCAATGAGCAGTTCTTC. As protein: CASDKASGTNEQFF.

The rearrangement joins TRBV5-5 to TRBJ1-1; the D is unclear. This CDR3 contains 12 residues. Trimming pared 4 bases from V and 0 bases from J, leaving 4 bases between. Germline CDR1 is SGHKS and CDR2 is YYEKEE (reference sequence). CDR3 nucleotides: TGTGCCAGCAGCCCATTGAACACTGAAGCTTTCTTT. Translation: CASSPLNTEAFF.

This clone has just a few counts. The chain has TRBV6-5 and TRBJ2-7; 8 bases map to TRBD1. V trimming: 6 bases; J trimming: 1 base; junction bases outside the gene matches: 8. This CDR3 has 15 amino acids. The germline V gene encodes CDR1 MNHEY and CDR2 SVGAGI. CDR3 loop: CASRRKGTGSYEQYF. CDR3 coding DNA: TGTGCCAGCAGGCGTAAAGGGACAGGTTCCTACGAGCAGTACTTC.

The CDR3 reads CASSSTWDSYYGYTF. The CDR3 DNA is TGTGCCAGCAGTTCGACGTGGGACAGCTACTATGGCTACACCTTC. The chain recombines TRBV7-2 with TRBJ1-2, with 7 nucleotides matching TRBD1. The germline CDR1 and CDR2 sequences are SGHTA and FQGNSA. The trim removed 6 bases at V and 3 bases at J, leaving 10 bases unmatched. The CDR3 loop spans 15 amino acids. Full variable domain (remainder filled in from reference TRBV7-2 and TRBJ1-2): GAGVSQSPSNKVTEKGKDVELRCDPISGHTALYWYRQSLGQGLEFLIYFQGNSAPDKSGLPSDRFSAERTGGSVSTLTIQRTQQEDSAVYLCASSSTWDSYYGYTFGSGTRLTVV.

This sequence joins TRBV27 and TRBJ2-5, with D possibly matching TRBD1 (5 bases). V lost 5 bases and J lost 5, with 18 bases in between. The CDR3 is 15 residues long. Germline assignment: CDR1 MNHEY and CDR2 SMNVEV (reference sequence). Written as DNA, the CDR3 is TGTGCCAGCAGTACCGGGCCCCGAGCAGGGGAGACCCAGTACTTC. Translated, it gives CASSTGPRAGETQYF.

CDR3 nucleotides: TGTGCCAGCAGCGTAGGGAGGGGAACTGAAGCTTTCTTT. It is translated as CASSVGRGTEAFF. V usage is TRBV9 and J usage is TRBJ1-1; D may be TRBD1 (5 bases). The CDR3 has 13 amino acids. Germline values: CDR1 SGDLS, CDR2 YYNGEE. Trimming removed 0 bases at V and 5 bases at J, with 8 bases between.

CDR3 coding DNA: TGTGCCATCAAGGAGGGACAGAGGAACACTGAAGCTTTCTTT. Residues: CAIKEGQRNTEAFF. The rearrangement uses TRBV10-3 and TRBJ1-1; 7 bases map to TRBD1. V lost 7 bases and J lost 1; bases outside the gene matches: 6. The CDR3 is made up of 14 amino acids. In germline, CDR1 is ENHRY, CDR2 SYGVKD.

V is TRBV7-2 and J is TRBJ1-3, with D possibly being TRBD1 (5 bases). Germline lookup yields CDR1 SGHTA and CDR2 FQGNSA. The V gene lost 2 bases and the J gene lost 2 bases, with 7 bases spanning the gap. The CDR3 totals 14 residues. The chain's CDR3 is CASSLSRAGNTIYF. The DNA for the CDR3 is TGTGCCAGCAGCTTAAGCAGGGCTGGAAACACCATATATTTT.

The chain combines TRBV5-1 with TRBJ2-5; D may be TRBD2 (7 bases). The CDR3 runs to 15 residues. Germline loops: CDR1 SGHRS, CDR2 YFSETQ. Trimming cost V 10 bases and J 1 base, with 20 bases left between them. Here the CDR3 DNA reads TGCGCCTCCACTCGGGGGGCATCGCTCCAAGAGACCCAGTACTTC. Protein sequence: CASTRGASLQETQYF.

This clone was seen only once. The rearrangement joins TRBV30 to TRBJ1-1, with D possibly TRBD1 on 6 matching bases. V shed 7 bases and J shed 6 bases, with 15 bases lying between them. The CDR3 sequence is 12 residues long. Looked up from germline, CDR1 is GTSNPN and CDR2 is SVGIG (reference sequence). As DNA, the CDR3 is TGTGCCTTTTCCCAGGGGTACGCTGAAGCTTTCTTT. This codes for CAFSQGYAEAFF.

The chain couples TRBV5-1 to TRBJ2-7, with D maybe TRBD2 (5 bases). In germline, CDR1 is SGHRS, CDR2 YFSETQ. Trimming stripped 0 bases from V and 4 bases from J, with 11 bases between. The CDR3 is made up of 14 amino acids. The CDR3 coding sequence is TGCGCCAGCAGCTTGGAGCTAGCCGGGTACGAGCAGTACTTC. Protein sequence: CASSLELAGYEQYF.

CDR3 protein: CASSVESGSSYNEQFF. In nucleotides, the CDR3 is TGTGCCAGCAGCGTAGAGAGCGGGAGCTCCTACAATGAGCAGTTCTTC. This rearrangement joins TRBV9 to TRBJ2-1; 8 bases are a match to TRBD2. From germline, CDR1 is SGDLS and CDR2 YYNGEE. The CDR3 is 16 amino acids. The V and J ends lost 0 bases and 0 bases, in that order; junction bases with no gene match: 2.

The CDR3 DNA reads as TGCAGCGTCACCGGGACAGGGGGGGATCAGCCCCAGCATTTT. This translates into CSVTGTGGDQPQHF. The chain joins TRBV29-1 to TRBJ1-5; TRBD1 matches 11 bases. Germline V gene sequence: CDR1 SQVTM, CDR2 ANQGSEA. V was pared by 6 bases and J by 5 bases, with 6 bases of the junction left unmatched. The CDR3 covers 14 residues.

V gene TRBV5-1 combines with J gene TRBJ2-1; D not resolved. The CDR3 loop spans 14 amino acids. The germline V gene encodes CDR1 SGHRS and CDR2 YFSETQ. Trimming removed 0 bases at V and 3 bases at J, with 7 bases between. The CDR3 DNA reads TGCGCCAGCAGCTTGGGTCTACTCTACAATGAGCAGTTCTTC. This encodes CASSLGLLYNEQFF.

The chain links TRBV5-8 to TRBJ1-2; 8 bases are a match to TRBD1. CDR3 length equals 14 residues. The ends lost 4 bases at V and 3 bases at J; junction bases unmatched: 5. Germline lookup yields CDR1 SGHTS and CDR2 YDEGEE. This CDR3 is CASSVHRGDYGYTF. CDR3 in DNA: TGTGCCAGCAGCGTCCACAGGGGGGACTATGGCTACACCTTC.

The rearrangement links TRBV7-8 to TRBJ1-2; 8 bases are shared with TRBD1. The CDR3 loop spans 14 amino acids. V lost 5 bases and J lost 4; bases outside the gene matches: 6. CDR1 is SGHVS and CDR2 is FQNEAQ in the germline V gene. For the CDR3, the DNA is TGTGCCAGCAGCACGCAGGACAGGGCCTATGGCTACACCTTC. This codes for CASSTQDRAYGYTF.

The chain joins TRBV12-3 or TRBV12-4 to TRBJ1-1, with D possibly TRBD1 on 5 matching bases. The CDR3 runs 13 residues. Trimming stripped 3 bases from V and 6 bases from J, with 11 bases between. The CDR3 is CASSFAGRPEAFF. The CDR3 DNA reads TGTGCCAGCAGTTTTGCAGGGCGCCCTGAAGCTTTCTTT.

This rearrangement joins TRBV10-3 to TRBJ2-1; D possibly corresponds to TRBD2 (5 bases). Trimming removed 4 bases at V and 5 bases at J, with 12 bases between. This CDR3 contains 14 residues. The V gene's germline CDR1 is ENHRY and CDR2 SYGVKD. The CDR3 nucleotides read TGTGCCATCAGTGTTAGCGCCCCTAACAATGAGCAGTTCTTC. Translating gives CAISVSAPNNEQFF.

This clone turned up a few times. The chain employs TRBV5-1 and TRBJ1-1; TRBD1 matches at 7 bases. Trimming at V came to 4 bases and at J to 2 bases, leaving 11 bases not matched to a gene. The germline V gene encodes CDR1 SGHRS and CDR2 YFSETQ. This CDR3 comprises 16 residues. This chain's CDR3 is CASSPGWTGLNTEAFF. In DNA, the CDR3 is TGCGCCAGCAGCCCGGGGTGGACAGGCCTAAACACTGAAGCTTTCTTT.

This rearrangement joins TRBV5-1 to TRBJ1-4; 9 positions agree with TRBD1. V gave up 5 bases and J gave up 4 bases; unmatched junction bases: 9. Germline V gene lookup returns CDR1 SGHRS and CDR2 YFSETQ. This CDR3 has 16 amino acids. The chain's CDR3 is CASRSLSGQGNEKLFF. The CDR3, as DNA: TGCGCCAGCAGATCACTTTCGGGACAGGGTAATGAAAAACTGTTTTTT.

The rearrangement links TRBV2 to TRBJ2-1, with 8 bases identical to TRBD2. Germline loops: CDR1 SNHLY, CDR2 FYNNEI. J gave up 10 bases and V 8 bases, and 19 bases lay outside the gene matches. The CDR3 runs 16 residues. CDR3 coding DNA: TGTGCCAGCTACCCCAGTCCAACGGGGGGGAAAAGGGAGCAGTTCTTC. Translating it yields CASYPSPTGGKREQFF.

The CDR3 loop is CASKASNYGYTF. As DNA, the CDR3 is TGTGCCAGTAAAGCCTCTAACTATGGCTACACCTTC. The chain recombines TRBV19 with TRBJ1-2; D unresolved. The length of the CDR3 is 12 residues. CDR1 LNHDA and CDR2 SQIVND come from the germline V gene (reference sequence). Trimming took off 7 bases at V and 0 bases at J, with 6 bases between the two ends.

The V call is TRBV7-2, the J call TRBJ1-4, with a weak D call TRBD1 (6 bases). Trimming took off 3 bases at V and 7 bases at J, with 12 bases between the two ends. This CDR3 spans 14 amino acids. The germline gives CDR1 SGHTA, CDR2 FQGNSA. For the CDR3, the DNA is TGTGCCAGCAGCTTGGGGGGGGCAAGTGAAAAACTGTTTTTT. Amino acids: CASSLGGASEKLFF.